This TCR beta chain was found in a study of T-cell reconstitution after alpha-beta-depleted transplantation in children. The TCRbeta library was prepared with unique molecular identifiers. TCRdb re-derived calls from the PCR reads in MiXCR, one entry per CDR3 protein. Among 250,000 to 400,000 distinct CDR3 sequences listed, around 20% were seen once. There are 19 residues in the CDR3. V was pared by 6 bases and J by 1 base, with 14 bases of the junction left unmatched. General study findings and limits: Reportedly, alpha-beta T cells present about two months post-transplant originated from several hundred expanded clones of graft origin. Among T cells one year after transplant, newly produced cells accounted for most counts and diversity.

Concerning this clonotype itself: Its target is not known.

This chain links TRBV12-3 or TRBV12-4 with TRBJ2-4; 11 bases agree with TRBD2. The sequences come from PBMCs, mostly from graft donor cells, collected 180 days after TCRalphabeta/CD19-depleted stem cell transplant. The TCR was taken from a male patient younger than 18 who had a stem cell transplant for acute lymphoblastic leukemia, so the T cells may come from the graft donor. As DNA, the CDR3 is TGTGCCAGCAGCCCCACTAGCGGGAGAGGGAATCGGGCCAAAAACATTCAGTACTTC. The encoded protein is CASSPTSGRGNRAKNIQYF.